These 20 T cell receptor beta chains were all obtained from the same sample, sequenced in a study of blood T cell repertoires in COVID-19. Produced via immunoSEQ multiplex PCR; TCRdb's table is partial and in-frame only. The sample carries about 260,000 clones, under 90% recorded once. The specimen sequenced was PBMCs or T cells enriched from blood (not recorded which). The source of these receptors is a man in his thirties or forties with acute COVID-19.

The rearrangement uses TRBV12-5 and TRBJ2-7; 8 bases line up with TRBD1. The V segment lost 3 bases and the J segment 9 bases; nucleotides outside the gene matches: 4. This CDR3 has 12 amino acids. Germline CDR1 reads LGHNT; CDR2 reads FRNRAP. The CDR3 region has the DNA TGTGCTAGTGGTTTCTTCGACAGGGGGCAGTACGTC. Its translation: CASGFFDRGQYV.

V and J are TRBV19 and TRBJ2-6; no reliable D call. The V end lost 6 bases, the J end lost 1 base, and 10 bases lay between the germline ends. The CDR3 spans 15 residues. Germline values: CDR1 LNHDA, CDR2 SQIVND (reference sequence). CDR3 nucleotide sequence: TGTGCCAGTAGGGATTCAGGTTCTGGGGCCAACGTCCTGACTTTC. Translation gives CASRDSGSGANVLTF.

Concerning this clone itself: One junction end disagrees with the germline gene, perhaps due to a read error. The rearrangement uses TRBV5-1 and TRBJ2-2; D ambiguous. Germline lookup yields CDR1 SGHRS and CDR2 YFSETQ. This CDR3 spans 14 amino acids. Written as DNA, the CDR3 is TGTGCCAGCAACCCGACACCGAACACCGGGGAGCTGTTTTTT. This codes for CASNPTPNTGELFF.

The chain is built from TRBV7-9 and TRBJ1-1, with a tentative D call TRBD1 (6 bases). The germline V gene encodes CDR1 SEHNR and CDR2 FQNEAQ (reference sequence). The germline V and J ends were trimmed by 6 bases and 2 bases, with 16 bases remaining between them. CDR3 length: 15 amino acids. CDR3 protein: CASSPAGAINTEAFF. CDR3 in DNA: TGTGCCAGCAGTCCAGCAGGGGCTATAAACACTGAAGCTTTCTTT.

This rearrangement joins TRBV4-1 to TRBJ2-2, with 7 bases matching TRBD2. Per the germline V gene, CDR1 is MGHRA and CDR2 is YSYEKL. This CDR3 is built from 18 residues. V was clipped by 1 base and J by 7 bases; unmatched bases: 15. The DNA for the CDR3 is TGCGCCAGCAGCCAAGGGAGCGGGATGGGCTTATCGGGCGGGGAGCTGTTTTTT. Translating it yields CASSQGSGMGLSGGELFF.

The chain uses TRBV7-9 and TRBJ1-3, with 8 bases matching TRBD1. In germline, CDR1 is SEHNR, CDR2 FQNEAQ (reference sequence). The CDR3 sequence is 19 residues long. V lost 5 bases, J lost 5 bases, and 20 bases stayed unmatched. The CDR3 coding sequence is TGTGCCAGCAGCGGAAGAATTAAGCCGGGACAGGTTCCAAGAAACACCATATATTTT. Amino acids: CASSGRIKPGQVPRNTIYF.

DNA of the CDR3: TGTGCCAGCAGCCAAGGGGTCGGAGGGTCTAATCAGCCCCAGCATTTT. Its translation: CASSQGVGGSNQPQHF. The V gene is TRBV3-1 (or the pseudogene TRBV3-2), the J gene TRBJ1-5; D is undetermined. The length of the CDR3 is 16 residues. The V end lost 1 base, the J end lost 4 bases, and 14 bases lay between the germline ends. The V gene's germline CDR1 is LGHDT and CDR2 YNNKEL (reference sequence).

The chain carries TRBV6-5 and TRBJ1-2, with TRBD1 matching 7 bases. The CDR3 is 13 residues long. V lost 10 bases and J lost 4; bases outside the gene matches: 9. The germline V gene has CDR1 MNHEY and CDR2 SVGAGI. For the CDR3, the DNA is TGTGCCATCTGGGGACAGCTCACCTATGGCTACACCTTC. Its protein product is CAIWGQLTYGYTF.

The rearrangement joins TRBV4-2 to TRBJ1-1; D is unresolved. Per germline, CDR1 LGHNA and CDR2 YNFKEQ. The CDR3 covers 14 residues. The ends were cut back, 0 bases at V and 11 bases at J, with 16 bases in the middle. CDR3 DNA sequence: TGTGCCAGCAGCCAAGATTTGGGTCAGCGTGCGGCTTTCTTT. Its translation is CASSQDLGQRAAFF.

This clone was counted once. Germline and junction disagree at one end, which may indicate a read error. This chain uses TRBV5-1 with TRBJ2-3; 7 nucleotides match TRBD2. Germline V gives CDR1 SGHRS, CDR2 YFSETQ. This CDR3 region has 14 residues. The CDR3 reads CASSPGLRTDTQYF. The CDR3 bases are TGTGCCAGCAGCCCGGGACTACGCACAGATACGCAGTATTTT.

This clone was seen only once. The gene calls are TRBV11-3 and TRBJ2-3; D possibly corresponds to TRBD2 (6 bases). CDR1 and CDR2 from the germline V gene are SGHNT and YENEEA. Trimming cost V 2 bases and J 0 bases, with 15 bases left between them. The CDR3 runs to 17 residues. Here the CDR3 reads CASSLSPLALSTDTQYF. The CDR3 coding sequence is TGTGCCAGCAGCTTATCCCCGCTAGCGCTCAGCACAGATACGCAGTATTTT. The full variable domain, rest sourced from reference TRBV11-3 and TRBJ2-3, is EAGVVQSPRYKIIEKKQPVAFWCNPISGHNTLYWYLQNLGQGPELLIRYENEEAVDDSQLPKDRFSAERLKGVDSTLKIQPAELGDSAVYLCASSLSPLALSTDTQYFGPGTRLTVL.

This clone was observed once. This rearrangement joins TRBV19 to TRBJ2-3, with 9 nucleotides matching TRBD2. The CDR3 loop spans 17 amino acids. V dropped 5 bases and J dropped 2; count of bases not matched to a gene: 11. The germline V gene has CDR1 LNHDA and CDR2 SQIVND (reference sequence). The CDR3 spells CASSPHRLAVDTDTQYF. DNA of the CDR3: TGTGCCAGTAGTCCCCATCGACTAGCGGTAGACACAGATACGCAGTATTTT. Drawing the rest from reference TRBV19 and TRBJ2-3, the complete variable domain is DGGITQSPKYLFRKEGQNVTLSCEQNLNHDAMYWYRQDPGQGLRLIYYSQIVNDFQKGDIAEGYSVSREKKESFPLTVTSAQKNPTAFYLCASSPHRLAVDTDTQYFGPGTRLTVL.

The chain is built from TRBV5-8 and TRBJ1-4; TRBD1 matches 7 bases. The V gene end was trimmed by 3 bases and the J gene end by 0 bases; junction bases not matched to a gene: 11. This CDR3 is 18 amino acids long. Germline V gene data show CDR1 as SGHTS and CDR2 as YDEGEE. The CDR3 region is CASSWGGQAKATNEKLFF. Here the CDR3 DNA reads TGTGCCAGCAGCTGGGGAGGACAGGCAAAAGCAACTAATGAAAAACTGTTTTTT.

Regarding this clone: The same CDR3 also results from other DNA sequences found in this sample. J is TRBJ1-2 and V is TRBV28; the D gene is possibly TRBD1 (5 bases). The V gene's germline CDR1 is MDHEN and CDR2 SYDVKM. This CDR3 comprises 13 residues. Between the trimmed V and J ends, which lost 5 bases and 1 base, there was a span of 8 bases. CDR3 sequence (DNA): TGTGCCAGCAGTACAGGTATTAACTATGGCTACACCTTC. Translated, it gives CASSTGINYGYTF.

The chain is built from TRBV6-2 or TRBV6-3 and TRBJ1-5; D gene unclear. Germline V gives CDR1 MNHEY, CDR2 SVGEGT. V was shortened by 4 bases and J by 4 bases, with 8 bases between the two germline ends. The CDR3 has 13 residues. The CDR3 here is CASSSERNQPQHF. The CDR3 nucleotides read TGTGCCAGCAGTTCTGAACGGAATCAGCCCCAGCATTTT.

This rearrangement joins TRBV3-1 (or the pseudogene TRBV3-2) to TRBJ2-3, with TRBD2 matching 8 bases. This CDR3 is 16 amino acids long. CDR1 LGHDT and CDR2 YNNKEL come from the germline V gene (reference sequence). V lost 3 bases to trimming and J lost 5 bases; unmatched junction nucleotides: 10. CDR3 in DNA: TGTGCCAGCAGCCAGGGACGGGGGGGCAAGTTAGATACGCAGTATTTT. Translated: CASSQGRGGKLDTQYF.

This clone was detected once. The rearrangement joins TRBV27 to TRBJ2-3; D is possibly TRBD2 (5 bases). The CDR3 length is 14 residues. Trimming shortened V by 0 bases and J by 6 bases, and 10 bases separated the two germline ends. The germline V gene has CDR1 MNHEY and CDR2 SMNVEV (reference sequence). The DNA for the CDR3 is TGTGCCAGCAGTTTATCGAGCCTAGCTGATACGCAGTATTTT. Translated, it gives CASSLSSLADTQYF.

The chain is built from TRBV7-9 and TRBJ2-1, with a weak D call TRBD2 (7 bases). Trimming stripped 7 bases from V and 2 bases from J, with 24 bases between. Looked up from germline, CDR1 is SEHNR and CDR2 is FQNEAQ (reference sequence). The CDR3 covers 18 residues. The CDR3 loop reads CASTNLRGASGTYNEQFF. DNA of the CDR3: TGTGCCAGCACCAATCTCCGGGGGGCTAGCGGAACCTACAATGAGCAGTTCTTC.

The V gene is TRBV24-1, the J gene TRBJ1-2; D call uncertain. CDR1 KGHDR and CDR2 SFDVKD come from the germline V gene. V was pared by 3 bases and J by 4 bases, with 5 bases between. The CDR3 has 12 amino acids. This chain's CDR3 is CATSDDSYGYTF. CDR3 bases: TGTGCCACCAGTGATGATAGCTATGGCTACACCTTC.

This chain connects TRBV11-2 to TRBJ2-7; the D gene is possibly TRBD2 (6 bases). V dropped 2 bases and J dropped 3 bases, with 8 bases sitting between them. Germline assignment: CDR1 SGHAT and CDR2 FQNNGV. CDR3 length equals 13 residues. The CDR3 is CASSLTGGYEQYV. The CDR3 DNA reads as TGTGCCAGCAGCTTAACCGGGGGCTACGAGCAGTACGTC.